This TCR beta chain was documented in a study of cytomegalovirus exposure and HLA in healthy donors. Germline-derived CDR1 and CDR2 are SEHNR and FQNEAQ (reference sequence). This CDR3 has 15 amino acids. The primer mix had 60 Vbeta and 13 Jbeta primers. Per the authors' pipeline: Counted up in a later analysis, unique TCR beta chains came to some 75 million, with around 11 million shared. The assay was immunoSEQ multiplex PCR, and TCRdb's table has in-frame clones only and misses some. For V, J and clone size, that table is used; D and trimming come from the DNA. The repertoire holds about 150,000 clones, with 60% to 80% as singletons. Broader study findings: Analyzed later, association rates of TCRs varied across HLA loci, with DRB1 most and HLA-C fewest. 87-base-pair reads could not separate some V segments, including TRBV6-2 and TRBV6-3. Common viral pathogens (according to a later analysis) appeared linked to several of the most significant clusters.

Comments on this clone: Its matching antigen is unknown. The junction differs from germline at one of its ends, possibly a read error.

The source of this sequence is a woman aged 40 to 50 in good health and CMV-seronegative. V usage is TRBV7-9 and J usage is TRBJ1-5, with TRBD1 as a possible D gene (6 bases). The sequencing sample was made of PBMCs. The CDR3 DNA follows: TGTTCCAGCAGCTTAGCCGGGACAACGCATCAGCCCCAGCATTTT. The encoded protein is CSSSLAGTTHQPQHF.